This TCR beta chain was sequenced in a study of cytomegalovirus exposure and HLA in healthy donors. Study-wide points: Cytomegalovirus association was listed for 164 TCR beta chains. Most TCR sequences were rare, but some public TCRs occurred in many donors. Subsequent analysis of the 100 to 150 validation repertoires found a tendency for first-cohort TCR clusters to co-occur.

Sequencing used immunoSEQ multiplex PCR; TCRdb keeps in-frame clones, though not all of them. Counted here are 150,000 to 250,000 clones, around 80% occurring once; the ten biggest clones make up 1% to 1.5%. Concerning this clone: What it binds is unknown.

The germline V gene encodes CDR1 SQVTM and CDR2 ANQGSEA. This CDR3 is 13 amino acids long. The TCR originated in a woman aged 25 to 45 in good health and CMV-seronegative. The rearrangement joins TRBV29-1 to TRBJ1-5, with a weak D call TRBD1 (6 bases). The sequenced sample consisted of PBMCs. The CDR3 DNA follows: TGCAGTGCCAACACAGGGAGAGATCAGCCCCAGCATTTT. As protein: CSANTGRDQPQHF.